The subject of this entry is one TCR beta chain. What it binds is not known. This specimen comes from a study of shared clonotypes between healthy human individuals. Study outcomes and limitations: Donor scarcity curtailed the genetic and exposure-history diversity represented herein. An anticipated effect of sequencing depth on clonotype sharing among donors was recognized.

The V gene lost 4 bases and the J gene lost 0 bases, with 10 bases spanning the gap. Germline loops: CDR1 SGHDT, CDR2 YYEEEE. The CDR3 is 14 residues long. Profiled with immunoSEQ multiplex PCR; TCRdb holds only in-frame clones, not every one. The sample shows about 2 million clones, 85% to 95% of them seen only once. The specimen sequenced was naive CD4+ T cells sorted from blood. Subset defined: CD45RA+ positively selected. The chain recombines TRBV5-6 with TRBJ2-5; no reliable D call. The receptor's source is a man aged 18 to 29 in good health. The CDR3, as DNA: TGTGCCAGCAGCGGTGGTTGGTACCAAGAGACCCAGTACTTC. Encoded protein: CASSGGWYQETQYF.